Shown below are 21 T cell receptor beta chains from a single sample sequenced in a study of blood T cell repertoires in COVID-19 (dated by TCRdb to about 2020). The receptor library was made with the immunoSEQ multiplex PCR assay. The source is immuneACCESS, and TCRdb retained only in-frame sequences with V and J called. Part of the clones is not carried over; for the studies checked, unresolved V genes explain less than half of this, and the remainder is unexplained. This sample is represented by roughly 260,000 clones; around 82% of them were singletons. The ten largest make up more than 4.5% of the sample. Sequencing was done on a sample of peripheral blood. The receptors come from a woman over 75 with active or convalescent COVID-19.

The rearrangement links TRBV4-2 to TRBJ2-7, with TRBD1 matching 9 bases. CDR3 length: 15 residues. Germline lookup yields CDR1 LGHNA and CDR2 YNFKEQ. V shed 0 bases, J shed 7 bases, and the junction held 7 bases outside the gene matches. CDR3 region: CASSQEYKGTGEQYF. The CDR3, as DNA: TGTGCCAGCAGCCAAGAGTATAAGGGGACAGGGGAGCAGTACTTC.

This clone was seen only once. The chain uses TRBV29-1 and TRBJ2-1, with D possibly TRBD1 on 5 matching bases. The length of the CDR3 is 14 residues. The V gene lost 4 bases and the J gene lost 6 bases, with 16 bases spanning the gap. Germline loops: CDR1 SQVTM, CDR2 ANQGSEA. The DNA for the CDR3 is TGCAGCGTTGGCGAGGCAGGGCGAGGCAATGAGCAGTTCTTC. As protein: CSVGEAGRGNEQFF.

The chain combines TRBV6-1 with TRBJ1-2; D uncertain. Per the germline V gene, CDR1 is MNHNS and CDR2 is SASEGT. The V gene lost 2 bases and the J gene lost 5 bases, with 12 bases spanning the gap. The CDR3 sequence is 14 residues long. CDR3: CASSERRNSYGYTF. The DNA for the CDR3 is TGTGCCAGCAGTGAAAGGAGGAACAGTTATGGCTACACCTTC.

The chain carries TRBV2 and TRBJ2-5; no firm D call. From germline, CDR1 is SNHLY and CDR2 FYNNEI. V was pared by 1 base and J by 5 bases, with 5 bases between. The CDR3 sequence is 12 residues long. The CDR3 DNA reads TGTGCCAGCAGTGAAGAATCTGAGACCCAGTACTTC. It is translated as CASSEESETQYF. Complete variable domain (other parts from reference TRBV2 and TRBJ2-5): EPEVTQTPSHQVTQMGQEVILRCVPISNHLYFYWYRQILGQKVEFLVSFYNNEISEKSEIFDDQFSVERPDGSNFTLKIRSTKLEDSAMYFCASSEESETQYFGPGTRLLVL.

J is TRBJ2-7 and V is TRBV9; possibly TRBD1 for D (6 bases). CDR1 is SGDLS, CDR2 YYNGEE, per germline. This CDR3 is 13 amino acids long. Trimming left V 0 bases short and J 8 bases short, with 12 bases between. The CDR3 nucleotides are TGTGCCAGCAGCGTAGAGGTCTGGGACAAGCAGTACTTC. This gives the protein CASSVEVWDKQYF.

The chain combines TRBV29-1 with TRBJ2-1, with TRBD1 matching 8 bases. Germline V gene lookup returns CDR1 SQVTM and CDR2 ANQGSEA. Losses at the gene ends were 8 bases for V and 0 bases for J; bases not matched to a gene: 9. CDR3 size: 15 residues. DNA of the CDR3: TGCAGCTTAATGACAGGGGCGAGCTCCTACAATGAGCAGTTCTTC. This translates into CSLMTGASSYNEQFF.

This chain uses TRBV3-1 (or the pseudogene TRBV3-2) with TRBJ1-4, with 7 positions matching TRBD1. The V segment lost 2 bases and the J segment 6 bases; nucleotides outside the gene matches: 3. CDR1 and CDR2 from the germline V gene are LGHDT and YNNKEL (reference sequence). The CDR3 has 14 residues. CDR3 amino acids: CASSQRGLYEKLFF. As DNA, the CDR3 is TGTGCCAGCAGCCAAAGGGGGCTTTATGAAAAACTGTTTTTT.

This clone appeared a few times. The genes are TRBV24-1 and TRBJ2-4; D perhaps matches TRBD1 (5 bases). The CDR3 has 14 residues. Germline CDR1 KGHDR, CDR2 SFDVKD. V lost 5 bases and J lost 0, with 7 bases in between. The CDR3 nucleotides read TGTGCCACCAGTGCAAGGGGAGCCAAAAACATTCAGTACTTC. Translated: CATSARGAKNIQYF.

J is TRBJ2-5 and V is TRBV5-5; D might be TRBD1 (5 bases). V was cut by 1 base and J by 3 bases, with 10 bases left in between. CDR1 and CDR2 from the germline V gene are SGHKS and YYEKEE (reference sequence). The CDR3 is made up of 14 amino acids. The CDR3 DNA sequence: TGTGCCAGCAGCTTGTTCCCAGGGAAAGAGACCCAGTACTTC. This gives the protein CASSLFPGKETQYF.

The chain joins TRBV11-2 to TRBJ2-7; tentatively, D is TRBD2 (5 bases). Trimming took 0 bases from V and 7 from J, leaving 19 bases between them. Per germline, CDR1 SGHAT and CDR2 FQNNGV. The CDR3 has 16 amino acids. CDR3 nucleotides: TGTGCCAGCAGCTTAGATATCAGCCCCCCGGACTGGGAGCAGTACTTC. It specifies CASSLDISPPDWEQYF.

The chain recombines TRBV5-1 with TRBJ1-1; 10 nucleotides line up with TRBD1. The CDR3 loop spans 15 amino acids. The germline V gene encodes CDR1 SGHRS and CDR2 YFSETQ. The V and J ends lost 2 bases and 5 bases, in that order; junction bases with no gene match: 6. CDR3 DNA sequence: TGCGCCAGCAGCTTATCCGGGACAGGGGTGACTGAAGCTTTCTTT. Translating gives CASSLSGTGVTEAFF.

The chain couples TRBV4-2 to TRBJ2-5; unclear D gene. V lost 0 bases and J lost 0, with 2 bases in between. Germline V gene data show CDR1 as LGHNA and CDR2 as YNFKEQ. The CDR3 is made up of 13 amino acids. The CDR3 DNA reads TGTGCCAGCAGCCAAGATAACCAAGAGACCCAGTACTTC. Translated, it gives CASSQDNQETQYF.

The V call is TRBV15, the J call TRBJ1-1; 8 positions agree with TRBD1. There are 14 residues in the CDR3. The V gene's germline CDR1 is LNHNV and CDR2 YYDKDF (reference sequence). Losses at the gene ends were 1 base for V and 3 bases for J; bases not matched to a gene: 1. The CDR3 loop reads CATSRAGGDTEAFF. DNA for the CDR3: TGTGCCACCAGCAGAGCAGGGGGCGACACTGAAGCTTTCTTT.

The chain employs TRBV5-1 and TRBJ1-1; 10 bases line up with TRBD1. CDR3 length equals 15 residues. J gave up 4 bases and V 4 bases, and 7 bases lay outside the gene matches. Germline CDR1 is SGHRS and CDR2 is YFSETQ. CDR3 loop: CASSKDRGLATEAFF. For the CDR3, the DNA is TGCGCCAGCAGCAAAGACAGGGGGCTGGCCACTGAAGCTTTCTTT.

The chain joins TRBV14 to TRBJ1-2, with 12 nucleotides matching TRBD1. Germline lookup yields CDR1 SGHDN and CDR2 FVKESK. The CDR3 runs to 17 residues. With V trimmed by 4 bases and J by 6 bases, 12 bases remained unmatched. The CDR3 nucleotides are TGTGCCAGCAGCCTATCTCCCGGGACAGGGGGCTGGAATGGCTACACCTTC. Amino acid sequence: CASSLSPGTGGWNGYTF.

The chain couples TRBV6-5 to TRBJ1-6; D remains ambiguous. Between the trimmed V and J ends, which lost 7 bases and 9 bases, there was a span of 16 bases. Germline CDR1 reads MNHEY; CDR2 reads SVGAGI. The CDR3 extends over 14 amino acids. CDR3 amino acids: CASKESGLRSPLHF. The CDR3 DNA follows: TGTGCCAGCAAAGAATCGGGGTTACGTTCACCCCTCCACTTT.

In its sample, this clone was seen a few times. J is TRBJ2-7 and V is TRBV2; 8 bases agree with TRBD1. Germline V gene data show CDR1 as SNHLY and CDR2 as FYNNEI. The CDR3 covers 15 residues. V shed 6 bases, J shed 4 bases, and the junction held 11 bases outside the gene matches. CDR3 nucleotides: TGTGCCAGCAGGGAACGTAGGACAGGGACATACGAGCAGTACTTC. Amino acid sequence: CASRERRTGTYEQYF.

J is TRBJ1-4 and V is TRBV7-9, with 8 bases that match TRBD1. J lost 7 bases, V lost 2 bases, and 6 bases had no gene match. Germline values: CDR1 SEHNR, CDR2 FQNEAQ (reference sequence). This CDR3 spans 15 amino acids. The CDR3 sequence: CASSLQTGEREKLFF. The DNA for the CDR3 is TGTGCCAGCAGCTTACAGACAGGGGAGCGTGAAAAACTGTTTTTT.

This clone was counted a single time. The chain couples TRBV28 to TRBJ2-7; 11 nucleotides agree with TRBD2. CDR3 size: 15 residues. Germline trimming cut 6 bases from V and 3 bases from J; bases unmatched to any gene: 7. Germline V gene data show CDR1 as MDHEN and CDR2 as SYDVKM. The DNA of the CDR3 is TGTGCCAGCAGCCATACTAGCGGGAGTTACTACGAGCAGTACTTC. Translated: CASSHTSGSYYEQYF.

V and J are TRBV6-5 and TRBJ2-7; 8 nucleotides align to TRBD2. Germline V lookup: CDR1 MNHEY, CDR2 SVGAGI. With 11 bases clipped from V and 6 bases from J, the junction kept 12 bases outside the gene matches. This CDR3 comprises 13 residues. The CDR3 sequence: CAALERGGGEQYF. The CDR3 bases are TGTGCCGCGCTCGAACGGGGGGGAGGCGAGCAGTACTTC.

V and J are TRBV27 and TRBJ2-1; 8 bases are a match to TRBD2. The V gene end was trimmed by 3 bases and the J gene end by 9 bases; junction bases not matched to a gene: 7. The germline V gene has CDR1 MNHEY and CDR2 SMNVEV (reference sequence). The CDR3 is made up of 14 amino acids. The CDR3: CASSFFSGKGEQFF. CDR3 sequence (DNA): TGTGCCAGCAGTTTTTTTAGCGGGAAGGGTGAGCAGTTCTTC.